At least ten counts were recorded for the clone carrying this TCR beta chain. The antigen remains unidentified. A sample-barcoded 5' primer and a J-beta primer mix were used in a second PCR of about 7 to 12 cycles. One entry per CDR3 protein results from TCRdb running MiXCR on the 5' RACE reads. The sample yields some 1.6 million distinct CDR3 sequences, roughly a third seen once. CDR1 is SGHTA and CDR2 is FQGNSA in the germline V gene. The CDR3 has 14 amino acids. V shed 6 bases and J 8 bases; nucleotides not matched to a gene: 9. The source of the sample is a study of blood T cells in healthy people across ages. Study-level results: Unsorted PBMC material precluded a definitive naive versus antigen-experienced comparison.

Sequenced sample: blood. The TCR originated in a woman in her thirties in good health. This chain joins TRBV7-2 and TRBJ1-4; 7 bases match TRBD1. The CDR3 loop reads CASSKTGTLEKLFF. CDR3 coding DNA: TGTGCCAGCAGTAAGACAGGGACCCTAGAAAAACTGTTTTTT.